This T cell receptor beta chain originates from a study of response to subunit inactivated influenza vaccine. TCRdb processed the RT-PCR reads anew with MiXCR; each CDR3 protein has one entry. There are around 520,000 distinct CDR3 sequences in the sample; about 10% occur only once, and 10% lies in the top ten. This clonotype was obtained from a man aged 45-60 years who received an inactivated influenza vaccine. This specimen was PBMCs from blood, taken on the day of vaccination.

The CDR3 DNA sequence: TGTGCCAGCAGTTATCAGTCCGGCCACGAGCAGTACTTC. Translated: CASSYQSGHEQYF. This chain connects TRBV6-2 or TRBV6-3 to TRBJ2-7; D call uncertain. Germline V gene lookup returns CDR1 MNHEY and CDR2 SVGEGT. V shed 3 bases and J shed 5 bases, with 11 bases lying between them. CDR3 size: 13 residues.